The clone carrying this T cell receptor (beta chain) was recorded at least ten times. Antigen unknown. This entry belongs to a study of early T cells in non-severe SARS-CoV-2 infection. Findings of the study overall: Missing private and CD4 specificities, VDJdb matching favored anti-spike CD8 responses.

Per the germline V gene, CDR1 is LNHDA and CDR2 is SQIVND (reference sequence). V was pared by 7 bases and J by 3 bases, with 10 bases between. This CDR3 is 13 amino acids long. In TCRdb, the 5' RACE reads were re-called with MiXCR into one record per CDR3 protein. The sample consists of some 35,000 distinct CDR3 sequences, over 4.5% of them appearing once. The sample comprised whole blood. The chain has TRBV19 and TRBJ2-1; a weak D match, TRBD1 (5 bases). This sequence originates from an adult who was a healthcare worker with PCR-confirmed SARS-CoV-2 infection or an uninfected control (not recorded which). CDR3 coding DNA: TGTGCCAGTACTTGGGGCGACTACAATGAGCAGTTCTTC. Translating it yields CASTWGDYNEQFF. Complete variable domain (other parts from reference TRBV19 and TRBJ2-1): DGGITQSPKYLFRKEGQNVTLSCEQNLNHDAMYWYRQDPGQGLRLIYYSQIVNDFQKGDIAEGYSVSREKKESFPLTVTSAQKNPTAFYLCASTWGDYNEQFFGPGTRLTVL.